This entry lists 26 T cell receptor beta chains sequenced from one sample in a study of blood T cell repertoires in COVID-19. This table comes from immunoSEQ multiplex PCR, and its TCRdb copy is limited to in-frame clones, with some not included. Found here are roughly 290,000 clones, approximately 83% of them singletons; the top ten hold 2% to 2.5%. The sample was peripheral blood. These receptors all stem from a woman aged 25 to 39 who had recovered from COVID-19.

This clone was detected once. This sequence joins TRBV4-1 and TRBJ2-7; D remains ambiguous. The V gene's germline CDR1 is MGHRA and CDR2 YSYEKL. The V and J ends lost 1 base and 6 bases respectively, with 13 bases between them. The CDR3 runs to 14 residues. The CDR3 nucleotides are TGCGCCAGCAGCCAAGCGGCCCCTCTAGGCGAGCAGTACTTC. The encoded protein is CASSQAAPLGEQYF.

This chain links TRBV24-1 with TRBJ1-5; D remains unclear. This CDR3 comprises 14 residues. V dropped 1 base and J dropped 4 bases, with 7 bases sitting between them. Looked up from germline, CDR1 is KGHDR and CDR2 is SFDVKD. The CDR3 region has the DNA TGTGCCACCAGTGATTTAGCCGAAAATCAGCCCCAGCATTTT. Amino acids: CATSDLAENQPQHF.

The rearrangement joins TRBV5-1 to TRBJ2-7; possible D gene TRBD2, 6 bases. Germline CDR1 SGHRS, CDR2 YFSETQ. There are 14 residues in the CDR3. Deletions cut 6 bases from V and 2 bases from J, with 15 bases between. CDR3 in amino acids: CASNPGRETYEQYF. For the CDR3, the DNA is TGCGCCAGCAACCCGGGACGGGAGACCTACGAGCAGTACTTC.

In its sample, this clone was seen once. This sequence joins TRBV5-4 and TRBJ1-6; D not resolved. Looked up from germline, CDR1 is SGHNT and CDR2 is YYREEE (reference sequence). This CDR3 spans 14 amino acids. Trimming removed 4 bases at V and 10 bases at J, with 15 bases between. CDR3 in amino acids: CASSPRTSGSPLHF. As DNA, the CDR3 is TGTGCCAGCAGCCCCAGGACCTCGGGATCACCCCTCCACTTT.

The chain couples TRBV5-1 to TRBJ2-5, with a possible D match to TRBD2 (6 bases). CDR1 is SGHRS and CDR2 is YFSETQ in the germline V gene. The ends were cut back, 3 bases at V and 0 bases at J, with 18 bases in the middle. The CDR3 is 17 residues long. The CDR3 here is CASSSSTSTGDQETQYF. CDR3 DNA sequence: TGCGCCAGCAGCTCCTCTACCTCGACGGGGGACCAAGAGACCCAGTACTTC.

V usage is TRBV9 and J usage is TRBJ2-7; possible D gene TRBD1, 6 bases. This CDR3 contains 15 residues. The V gene lost 2 bases and the J gene lost 2 bases, with 14 bases spanning the gap. The germline CDR1 and CDR2 sequences are SGDLS and YYNGEE. The CDR3 sequence: CASSVSSGQTYEQYF. CDR3 in DNA: TGTGCCAGCAGCGTTTCCTCGGGACAAACCTACGAGCAGTACTTC.

The chain couples TRBV2 to TRBJ1-3; D not certain. The V gene lost 6 bases and the J gene lost 0 bases, with 6 bases spanning the gap. Germline-derived CDR1 and CDR2 are SNHLY and FYNNEI. There are 13 residues in the CDR3. The CDR3 coding sequence is TGTGCCAGCAGGACACCCTCTGGAAACACCATATATTTT. This codes for CASRTPSGNTIYF. Combining the CDR3 with reference TRBV2 and TRBJ1-3 gives the whole variable domain EPEVTQTPSHQVTQMGQEVILRCVPISNHLYFYWYRQILGQKVEFLVSFYNNEISEKSEIFDDQFSVERPDGSNFTLKIRSTKLEDSAMYFCASRTPSGNTIYFGEGSWLTVV.

This clone was detected a few times. This chain uses TRBV3-1 (or the pseudogene TRBV3-2) with TRBJ1-1; unclear D gene. Trimming stripped 1 base from V and 7 bases from J, with 10 bases between. The germline V gene has CDR1 LGHDT and CDR2 YNNKEL (reference sequence). The CDR3 is made up of 13 amino acids. CDR3 nucleotide sequence: TGTGCCAGCAGCCAAGGAGTGCAGGTTGAAGCTTTCTTT. Protein: CASSQGVQVEAFF.

The chain combines TRBV28 with TRBJ1-2; 8 nucleotides match TRBD1. Germline CDR1 and CDR2: MDHEN and SYDVKM. The CDR3 length is 15 residues. The ends lost 1 base at V and 2 bases at J; junction bases unmatched: 3. CDR3: CASSLSDRANYGYTF. CDR3 nucleotides: TGTGCCAGCAGTTTATCGGACAGGGCCAACTATGGCTACACCTTC.

Regarding this clone: Other DNA sequences from this sample encode an identical CDR3 as well. J is TRBJ2-7 and V is TRBV5-5; D ambiguous. Germline-derived CDR1 and CDR2 are SGHKS and YYEKEE (reference sequence). The CDR3 is 13 amino acids. The V end was cut by 0 bases, the J end by 0 bases, with 4 bases between. For the CDR3, the DNA is TGTGCCAGCAGCTTGGGCAGCTCCTACGAGCAGTACTTC. Translated, it gives CASSLGSSYEQYF. Full variable domain (remainder filled in from reference TRBV5-5 and TRBJ2-7): DAGVTQSPTHLIKTRGQQVTLRCSPISGHKSVSWYQQVLGQGPQFIFQYYEKEERGRGNFPDRFSARQFPNYSSELNVNALLLGDSALYLCASSLGSSYEQYFGPGTRLTVT.

V is TRBV6-6 and J is TRBJ2-3, with 9 bases fitting TRBD2. V lost 4 bases to trimming and J lost 4 bases; unmatched junction nucleotides: 6. CDR3 size: 15 residues. Looked up from germline, CDR1 is MNHNY and CDR2 is SVGAGI (reference sequence). This chain's CDR3 is CASSFAREGADTQYF. In DNA form, the CDR3 reads TGTGCCAGCAGTTTCGCGCGGGAGGGAGCAGATACGCAGTATTTT.

The chain has TRBV11-2 and TRBJ1-2, with TRBD1 as a possible D gene (6 bases). Looked up from germline, CDR1 is SGHAT and CDR2 is FQNNGV. Trimming removed 1 base from V and 4 bases from J, with 13 bases in between. The CDR3 loop spans 15 amino acids. The CDR3 DNA is TGTGCCAGCAGCTTAGGAGGGGGGGCTATCTATGGCTACACCTTC. As protein: CASSLGGGAIYGYTF.

This rearrangement joins TRBV3-1 (or the pseudogene TRBV3-2) to TRBJ2-2, with 8 positions matching TRBD2. From germline, CDR1 is LGHDT and CDR2 YNNKEL (reference sequence). Trimming cost V 8 bases and J 5 bases; bases outside gene matches: 1. The CDR3 has 12 residues. The CDR3 nucleotides are TGTGCCAGCTCGGGAGGGACCGGGGAGCTGTTTTTT. As protein: CASSGGTGELFF.

This clone was found a few times. The V gene is TRBV5-1, the J gene TRBJ1-6; TRBD1 matches 7 bases. The CDR3 length is 16 residues. Germline CDR1 and CDR2: SGHRS and YFSETQ. The V gene end was trimmed by 2 bases and the J gene end by 6 bases; junction bases not matched to a gene: 8. CDR3 loop: CASSLLTGQPNSPLHF. The CDR3 nucleotides are TGCGCCAGCAGCTTATTAACGGGACAGCCTAATTCACCCCTCCACTTT.

The chain recombines TRBV28 with TRBJ1-2, with D maybe TRBD1 (6 bases). The CDR3 consists of 16 residues. Germline V gene lookup returns CDR1 MDHEN and CDR2 SYDVKM. The ends were cut back, 6 bases at V and 4 bases at J, with 21 bases in the middle. The CDR3 nucleotides are TGTGCCAGCAGGCTTCACAGGGCTCCTCGGGCCTATGGCTACACCTTC. Translating it yields CASRLHRAPRAYGYTF.

The chain is built from TRBV11-2 and TRBJ2-7, with 9 nucleotides matching TRBD1. The V gene end was trimmed by 3 bases and the J gene end by 1 base; junction bases not matched to a gene: 1. This CDR3 comprises 14 residues. The germline V gene encodes CDR1 SGHAT and CDR2 FQNNGV. CDR3 DNA: TGTGCCAGCAGCTTCGGGACAGGGTCCTACGAGCAGTACTTC. Translation: CASSFGTGSYEQYF. Drawing the rest from reference TRBV11-2 and TRBJ2-7, the complete variable domain is EAGVAQSPRYKIIEKRQSVAFWCNPISGHATLYWYQQILGQGPKLLIQFQNNGVVDDSQLPKDRFSAERLKGVDSTLKIQPAKLEDSAVYLCASSFGTGSYEQYFGPGTRLTVT.

The chain recombines TRBV19 with TRBJ2-2; the D gene is possibly TRBD2 (6 bases). The CDR3 totals 16 residues. Between the trimmed V and J ends, which lost 3 bases and 7 bases, there was a span of 18 bases. The germline V gene has CDR1 LNHDA and CDR2 SQIVND (reference sequence). The CDR3 region has the DNA TGTGCCAGTAGTATGGGTGGCGGGACGATGATCGGGGAGCTGTTTTTT. It is translated as CASSMGGGTMIGELFF.

The table lists this clone with a few counts. The CDR3 loop reads CASSQDSRTGNTIYF. CDR3 coding DNA: TGCGCCAGCAGCCAAGATTCCCGGACAGGAAACACCATATATTTT. This chain uses TRBV4-3 with TRBJ1-3, with a possible D match to TRBD1 (5 bases). CDR1 is LGHNA and CDR2 is YSLEER in the germline V gene. Trimming pared 0 bases from V and 4 bases from J, leaving 10 bases between. The CDR3 covers 15 residues.

This clone was observed at least ten times. Additional DNA sequences in this sample encode the identical CDR3. CDR3 nucleotide sequence: TGTGCCAGCAGCCTACAGGGTAACTATGGCTACACCTTC. Its protein is CASSLQGNYGYTF. The rearrangement uses TRBV2 and TRBJ1-2, with D possibly TRBD1 on 6 matching bases. Germline assignment: CDR1 SNHLY and CDR2 FYNNEI. The CDR3 contains 13 residues. Trimming took 6 bases from V and 1 from J, leaving 9 bases between them.

This chain joins TRBV27 and TRBJ2-7, with TRBD2 identical over 10 bases. V trimming: 8 bases; J trimming: 2 bases; junction bases outside the gene matches: 9. CDR1 is MNHEY and CDR2 is SMNVEV in the germline V gene (reference sequence). The CDR3 extends over 15 amino acids. The CDR3 DNA is TGTGCCAGCGGAATAGCGGGGGGTGGCCCCTACGAGCAGTACTTC. Protein product: CASGIAGGGPYEQYF.

The V call is TRBV4-2, the J call TRBJ1-3, with no clear D. Trimming removed 1 base from V and 0 bases from J, with 13 bases in between. The CDR3 has 17 residues. Germline CDR1 and CDR2: LGHNA and YNFKEQ. The CDR3 protein is CASSQGTTTRSGNTIYF. Here the CDR3 DNA reads TGTGCCAGCAGCCAAGGAACGACAACCCGCTCTGGAAACACCATATATTTT.

The chain carries TRBV6-1 and TRBJ2-5; 10 bases align to TRBD2. The CDR3 is made up of 16 amino acids. Trimming at V came to 2 bases and at J to 0 bases, leaving 3 bases not matched to a gene. CDR1 is MNHNS, CDR2 SASEGT, per germline. The CDR3 DNA reads TGTGCCAGCAGTGAACTAGCGGGGGAGTACCAAGAGACCCAGTACTTC. Translated: CASSELAGEYQETQYF.

The rearrangement links TRBV19 to TRBJ2-7; TRBD1 matches 11 bases. The CDR3 consists of 13 residues. The junction had 3 bases not matched to a gene; V was cut back by 5 bases and J by 6 bases. Germline loops: CDR1 LNHDA, CDR2 SQIVND (reference sequence). The chain's CDR3 is CASSGQGAGEQYF. Here the CDR3 DNA reads TGTGCCAGTAGTGGACAGGGGGCAGGCGAGCAGTACTTC.

The chain's CDR3 is CASSQPGTDNYEQYF. The CDR3 DNA reads as TGCGCCAGCAGCCAACCCGGGACAGACAACTACGAGCAGTACTTC. This sequence joins TRBV4-1 and TRBJ2-7; 7 nucleotides align to TRBD1. The germline CDR1 and CDR2 sequences are MGHRA and YSYEKL. This CDR3 has 15 residues. Unmatched junction bases numbered 7, after V lost 2 bases and J lost 3 bases.

The chain links TRBV5-1 to TRBJ1-4; a possible D gene is TRBD1 (5 bases). V gave up 2 bases and J gave up 8 bases, with 13 bases separating them. CDR3 length: 14 amino acids. The germline V gene has CDR1 SGHRS and CDR2 YFSETQ. The CDR3 sequence: CASSFGGSGEKLFF. For the CDR3, the DNA is TGCGCCAGCAGCTTCGGGGGTTCGGGGGAAAAACTGTTTTTT.

The J gene is TRBJ2-7, the V gene TRBV9; perhaps TRBD2 as D (6 bases). CDR1 and CDR2 from the germline V gene are SGDLS and YYNGEE. The CDR3 is made up of 14 amino acids. Between the trimmed V and J ends, which lost 3 bases and 2 bases, there was a span of 12 bases. The CDR3 DNA sequence: TGTGCCAGCAGCGCCTCGGCGGGGCCCTACGAGCAGTACTTC. Translated: CASSASAGPYEQYF.